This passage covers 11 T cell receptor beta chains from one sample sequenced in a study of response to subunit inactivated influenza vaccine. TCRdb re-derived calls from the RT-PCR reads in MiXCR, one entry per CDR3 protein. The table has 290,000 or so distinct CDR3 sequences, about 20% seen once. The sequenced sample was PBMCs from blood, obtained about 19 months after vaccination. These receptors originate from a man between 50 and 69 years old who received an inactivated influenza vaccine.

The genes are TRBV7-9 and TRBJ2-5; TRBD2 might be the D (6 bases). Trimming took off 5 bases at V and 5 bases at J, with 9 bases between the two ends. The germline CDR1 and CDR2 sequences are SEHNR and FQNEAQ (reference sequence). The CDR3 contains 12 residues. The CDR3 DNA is TGTGCCAGCAGCGGACTATCGGAGACCCAGTACTTC. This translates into CASSGLSETQYF. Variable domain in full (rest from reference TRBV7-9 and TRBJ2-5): DTGVSQNPRHKITKRGQNVTFRCDPISEHNRLYWYRQTLGQGPEFLTYFQNEAQLEKSRLLSDRFSAERPKGSFSTLEIQRTEQGDSAMYLCASSGLSETQYFGPGTRLLVL.

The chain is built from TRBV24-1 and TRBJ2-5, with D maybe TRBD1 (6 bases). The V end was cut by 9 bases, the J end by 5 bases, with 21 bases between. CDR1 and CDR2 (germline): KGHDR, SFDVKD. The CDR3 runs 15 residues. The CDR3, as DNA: TGTGCCACCGCTGAGACAGGACGGAAGGGGGAGACCCAGTACTTC. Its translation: CATAETGRKGETQYF.

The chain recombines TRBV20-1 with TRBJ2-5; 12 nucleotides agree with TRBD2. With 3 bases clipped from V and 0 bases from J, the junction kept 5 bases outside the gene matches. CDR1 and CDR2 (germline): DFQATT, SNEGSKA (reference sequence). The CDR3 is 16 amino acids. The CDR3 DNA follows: TGCAGTGCTAGGAAGCTAGCGGGGGGGTACCAAGAGACCCAGTACTTC. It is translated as CSARKLAGGYQETQYF.

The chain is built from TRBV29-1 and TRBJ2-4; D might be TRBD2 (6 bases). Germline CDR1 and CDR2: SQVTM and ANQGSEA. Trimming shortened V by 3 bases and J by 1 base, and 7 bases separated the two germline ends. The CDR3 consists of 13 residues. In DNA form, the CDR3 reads TGCAGCGTTGAGGAGGGGGCCAAAAACATTCAGTACTTC. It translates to CSVEEGAKNIQYF.

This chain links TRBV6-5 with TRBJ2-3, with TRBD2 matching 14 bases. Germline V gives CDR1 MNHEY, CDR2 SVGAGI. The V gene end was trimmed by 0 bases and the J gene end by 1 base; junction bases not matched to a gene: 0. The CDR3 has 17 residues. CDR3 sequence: CASSYSTSGGGTDTQYF. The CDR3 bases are TGTGCCAGCAGTTACTCGACTAGCGGGGGGGGCACAGATACGCAGTATTTT.

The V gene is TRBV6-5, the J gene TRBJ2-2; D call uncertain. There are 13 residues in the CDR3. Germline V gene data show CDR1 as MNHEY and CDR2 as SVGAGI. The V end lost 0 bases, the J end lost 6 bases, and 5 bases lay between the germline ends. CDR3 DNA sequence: TGTGCCAGCAGTTACTCAACAGCCGGGGAGCTGTTTTTT. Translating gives CASSYSTAGELFF.

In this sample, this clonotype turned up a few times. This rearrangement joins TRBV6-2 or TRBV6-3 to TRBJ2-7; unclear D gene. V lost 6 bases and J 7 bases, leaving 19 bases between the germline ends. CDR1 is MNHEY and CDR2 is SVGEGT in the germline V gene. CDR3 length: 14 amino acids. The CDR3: CASRTRVWMSEQYF. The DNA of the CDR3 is TGTGCCAGCAGAACAAGGGTCTGGATGTCTGAGCAGTACTTC.

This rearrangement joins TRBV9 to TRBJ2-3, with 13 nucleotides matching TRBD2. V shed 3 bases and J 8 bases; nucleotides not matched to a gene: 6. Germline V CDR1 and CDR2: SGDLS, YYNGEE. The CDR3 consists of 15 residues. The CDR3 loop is CASSAGTSGESTQYF. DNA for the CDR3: TGTGCCAGCAGCGCCGGGACTAGCGGGGAGAGTACGCAGTATTTT. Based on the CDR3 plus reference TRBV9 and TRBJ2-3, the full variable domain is DSGVTQTPKHLITATGQRVTLRCSPRSGDLSVYWYQQSLDQGLQFLIQYYNGEERAKGNILERFSAQQFPDLHSELNLSSLELGDSALYFCASSAGTSGESTQYFGPGTRLTVL.

The CDR3 DNA reads as TGTGCCAGCAGTTTAACCCTACTAGCGGGAGGGTCTGGGGACACCGGGGAGCTGTTTTTT. Translation gives CASSLTLLAGGSGDTGELFF. The V call is TRBV28, the J call TRBJ2-2, with 13 nucleotides matching TRBD2. Germline lookup yields CDR1 MDHEN and CDR2 SYDVKM. V was clipped by 2 bases and J by 3 bases; unmatched bases: 12. The CDR3 runs to 20 residues.

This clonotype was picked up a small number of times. CDR3 region: CASSLGGFGTEAFF. The CDR3 nucleotides read TGTGCCAGCAGCTTAGGGGGATTTGGCACTGAAGCTTTCTTT. The chain uses TRBV7-2 and TRBJ1-1; no clear D. The V gene lost 1 base and the J gene lost 4 bases, with 10 bases spanning the gap. The V gene's germline CDR1 is SGHTA and CDR2 FQGNSA. CDR3 size: 14 residues.

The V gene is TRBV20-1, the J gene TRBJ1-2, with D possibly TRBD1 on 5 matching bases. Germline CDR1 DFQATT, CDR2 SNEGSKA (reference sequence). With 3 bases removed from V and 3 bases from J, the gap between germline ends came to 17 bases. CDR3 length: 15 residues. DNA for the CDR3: TGCAGTGCTAGGGACGGGAGAGGGACGCACTATGGCTACACCTTC. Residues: CSARDGRGTHYGYTF.